Listed here is a single TCR beta chain. Its specificity is unknown. For every donor, a draw yielded around 10 milliliters of peripheral blood. The study isolated at least 6.5 million PBMCs from each sample. The data stem from a study of blood T cells in healthy people across ages. The second PCR ran about 6 to 11 cycles with a sample-barcoded 5' primer and J-beta primers. Each sample yielded at least 2.5 million CDR3-containing paired-end reads. TCRdb fed the 5' RACE reads into MiXCR, producing one record per CDR3 protein. The profile shows roughly 1.7 million distinct CDR3 sequences, around 36% of them singletons. Findings and caveats of the study: As naive T cell percentage varied, TCR beta diversity correlated strongly with it.

The V and J ends lost 8 bases and 3 bases, in that order; junction bases with no gene match: 5. From germline, CDR1 is MNHEY and CDR2 SMNVEV (reference sequence). CDR3 length: 16 amino acids. This TCR was recovered from a woman aged 25 to 39 in good health. Sequencing was done on a sample of blood. J is TRBJ2-6 and V is TRBV27; 12 bases fit TRBD2. The chain's CDR3 is CASRLAGELGANVLTF. Written as DNA, the CDR3 is TGTGCCAGCCGACTAGCGGGAGAACTTGGGGCCAACGTCCTGACTTTC.